One TCR beta chain is described in this entry. Its cognate antigen is unknown. TCRdb re-called the reads through MiXCR, storing one row per CDR3 protein. The data contain some 440,000 distinct CDR3 sequences, 25% to 40% of them seen just once; the ten biggest clones take up 12% to 15%. Germline values: CDR1 MGHRA, CDR2 YSYEKL. CDR3 length: 12 amino acids. Trimming stripped 1 base from V and 7 bases from J, with 8 bases between. These data belong to a study of T cell repertoires in cytomegalovirus infection. Across the study: Public TCR beta signatures provided an indication of both CMV infection and a matching HLA type.

Notes on the study in general: Cumulative public TCR beta family frequency identified carriers of CMV plus the relevant HLA. The ex vivo response showed dominance by HLA-C-restricted CMV-specific TCR beta clonotypes.

The chain carries TRBV4-1 and TRBJ2-7, with D uncertain. Source material: PBMCs. The TCR originated in a human donor in good health (CMV status not recorded). Some clones in this sample may be carry-over from other donors' samples. Written as DNA, the CDR3 is TGCGCCAGCAGCCAAGCCGCTGGGGAGCAGTACTTC. It is translated as CASSQAAGEQYF.